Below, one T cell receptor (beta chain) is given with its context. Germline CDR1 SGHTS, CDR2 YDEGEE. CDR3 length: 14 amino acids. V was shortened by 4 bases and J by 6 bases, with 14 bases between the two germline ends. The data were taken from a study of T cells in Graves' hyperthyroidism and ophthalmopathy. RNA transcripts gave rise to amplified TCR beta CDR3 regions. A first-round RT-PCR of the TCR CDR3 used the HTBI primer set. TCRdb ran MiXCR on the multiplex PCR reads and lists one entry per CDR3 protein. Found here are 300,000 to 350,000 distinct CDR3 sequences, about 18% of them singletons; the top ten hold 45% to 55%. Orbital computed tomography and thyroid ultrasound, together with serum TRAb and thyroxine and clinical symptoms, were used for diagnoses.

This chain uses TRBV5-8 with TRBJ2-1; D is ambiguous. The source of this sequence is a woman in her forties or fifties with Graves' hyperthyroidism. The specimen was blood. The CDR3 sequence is CASSPRLVSNEQFF. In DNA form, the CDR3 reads TGTGCCAGCAGCCCGCGCTTGGTATCCAATGAGCAGTTCTTC.